The source of this T cell receptor (beta chain) is a study of blood T cell repertoires in COVID-19. Looking at the study overall: Sample material is recorded as cDNA or gDNA derived from T cells, B-cell-depleted T cells, or PBMCs.

The CDR3 length is 16 residues. Trimming cost V 3 bases and J 2 bases, with 16 bases left between them. Source study methods: It was from reference gene primer amplification that nucleated cell counts were estimated. Only in-frame clones appear in the TCRdb table, and some are missing; sequencing was by immunoSEQ multiplex PCR. Clonal size and the V and J genes are those of that table, whereas D and trimming came from the DNA. The sample lists about 110,000 clones; over 80% were seen once. This receptor was taken from a woman aged 25 to 39 with acute or convalescent COVID-19. The sequencing input was peripheral blood. J is TRBJ2-5 and V is TRBV23-1; TRBD1 is a possible D gene (5 bases). TRBV23-1 is an ORF, and what it does is uncertain. The chain's CDR3 is CASSQPPPKGQETQYF. CDR3 nucleotides: TGCGCCAGCAGTCAGCCCCCACCCAAGGGGCAAGAGACCCAGTACTTC.